These 13 T cell receptor beta chains originate from one sample sequenced in a study of blood T cell repertoires in COVID-19. Libraries were prepared by immunoSEQ multiplex PCR; TCRdb keeps only in-frame clonotypes and omits some of them. The sample contains 250,000 to 350,000 clones, roughly nine tenths of which appear only once. The sample consisted of peripheral blood. These receptors were obtained from a woman in her thirties or forties who had recovered from COVID-19.

The CDR3 loop is CASSLERDSYNEQFF. The CDR3 nucleotides read TGTGCCAGCAGTTTAGAGAGGGACTCCTACAATGAGCAGTTCTTC. The chain recombines TRBV27 with TRBJ2-1; D is possibly TRBD2 (5 bases). CDR1 and CDR2 (germline): MNHEY, SMNVEV (reference sequence). CDR3 size: 15 residues. Trimming took off 2 bases at V and 0 bases at J, with 8 bases between the two ends.

The gene calls are TRBV28 and TRBJ2-7; 7 nucleotides align to TRBD1. With 3 bases clipped from V and 2 bases from J, the junction kept 16 bases outside the gene matches. The CDR3 has 18 amino acids. Germline CDR1 MDHEN, CDR2 SYDVKM. The CDR3 region has the DNA TGTGCCAGCAGTTTGGGTTCTTGGGGCCGGGACAGAACCTACGAGCAGTACTTC. Translation: CASSLGSWGRDRTYEQYF.

The V call is TRBV10-3, the J call TRBJ2-1; perhaps TRBD2 as D (6 bases). In germline, CDR1 is ENHRY, CDR2 SYGVKD. Trimming took off 2 bases at V and 8 bases at J, with 16 bases between the two ends. The CDR3 sequence is 15 residues long. This CDR3 is CAISEKRVGDDEQFF. DNA of the CDR3: TGTGCCATCAGTGAGAAGCGGGTAGGGGACGATGAGCAGTTCTTC.

Written as DNA, the CDR3 is TGTGCCAGCTCACCACCTGCCGGTACTAACTATGGCTACACCTTC. This gives the protein CASSPPAGTNYGYTF. The chain recombines TRBV18 with TRBJ1-2, with D unclear. This CDR3 comprises 15 residues. Trimming shortened V by 0 bases and J by 0 bases, and 8 bases separated the two germline ends. The V gene's germline CDR1 is KGHSH and CDR2 LQKENI.

This chain connects TRBV5-1 to TRBJ2-3; D is unresolved. Germline-derived CDR1 and CDR2 are SGHRS and YFSETQ. Trimming cost V 0 bases and J 0 bases, with 8 bases left between them. CDR3 size: 15 residues. The CDR3 loop reads CASSLEAFSTDTQYF. CDR3 bases: TGCGCCAGCAGCTTGGAAGCTTTTAGCACAGATACGCAGTATTTT.

The chain employs TRBV11-2 and TRBJ2-2; 8 bases line up with TRBD1. V was pared by 7 bases and J by 4 bases, with 5 bases of the junction left unmatched. The CDR3 length is 14 residues. CDR1 and CDR2 from the germline V gene are SGHAT and FQNNGV. The CDR3 nucleotides read TGTGCCAGCAACGGACAGGGAATCACCGGGGAGCTGTTTTTT. Translated, it gives CASNGQGITGELFF.

This clone was detected only once. CDR3 DNA: TGTGCCAGCAGGGCCCCAGGGCTTGAAGCTTTCTTT. Translated, it gives CASRAPGLEAFF. This chain joins TRBV6-5 and TRBJ1-1, with D perhaps matching TRBD1 (5 bases). The V gene's germline CDR1 is MNHEY and CDR2 SVGAGI. Trimming left V 6 bases short and J 7 bases short, with 12 bases between. CDR3 size: 12 residues.

The CDR3 loop is CASVEGLSIDNEQFF. DNA for the CDR3: TGTGCCAGCGTAGAGGGCCTGTCTATTGACAATGAGCAGTTCTTC. The chain recombines TRBV2 with TRBJ2-1; the D gene is possibly TRBD2 (5 bases). CDR1 is SNHLY and CDR2 is FYNNEI in the germline V gene. The CDR3 has 15 amino acids. Trimming removed 8 bases at V and 5 bases at J, with 19 bases between.

V and J are TRBV30 and TRBJ1-1; D might be TRBD1 (6 bases). The CDR3 loop spans 11 amino acids. The V and J ends lost 7 bases and 11 bases respectively, with 17 bases between them. Germline V CDR1 and CDR2: GTSNPN, SVGIG (reference sequence). CDR3 amino acids: CALESYRDAFF. The CDR3 DNA reads as TGTGCCTTGGAATCGTACAGGGACGCTTTCTTT.

This chain connects TRBV6-2 or TRBV6-3 to TRBJ1-2; D is uncertain. Germline assignment: CDR1 MNHEY and CDR2 SVGEGT. There are 13 residues in the CDR3. Deletions cut 4 bases from V and 4 bases from J, with 10 bases between. The DNA of the CDR3 is TGTGCCAGCAGTTTAATCGGGTCCTATGGCTACACCTTC. Amino acids: CASSLIGSYGYTF.

The V gene is TRBV27, the J gene TRBJ2-1; TRBD2 aligns across 10 bases. The CDR3 runs to 15 residues. Trimming cost V 2 bases and J 4 bases; bases outside gene matches: 2. Germline V gene data show CDR1 as MNHEY and CDR2 as SMNVEV (reference sequence). This chain's CDR3 is CASSLRTSGYNEQFF. The CDR3 nucleotides are TGTGCCAGCAGTTTAAGGACTAGCGGATACAATGAGCAGTTCTTC.

This chain connects TRBV15 to TRBJ1-5; TRBD1 matches at 8 bases. The trim removed 3 bases at V and 4 bases at J, leaving 2 bases unmatched. There are 14 residues in the CDR3. Per the germline V gene, CDR1 is LNHNV and CDR2 is YYDKDF (reference sequence). The CDR3 reads CATSRGQANQPQHF. CDR3 bases: TGTGCCACCAGCAGGGGACAGGCTAATCAGCCCCAGCATTTT.

This chain links TRBV28 with TRBJ2-1; D gene unclear. The V gene lost 3 bases and the J gene lost 8 bases, with 14 bases spanning the gap. The V gene's germline CDR1 is MDHEN and CDR2 SYDVKM. The CDR3 extends over 14 amino acids. The CDR3 loop reads CASSFSGYSDEQFF. CDR3 coding DNA: TGTGCCAGCAGTTTTTCCGGGTATTCCGATGAGCAGTTCTTC.